The rows below give T cell receptor beta chains drawn from one sample of a study of blood T cell repertoires in COVID-19. Assay used: immunoSEQ multiplex PCR; TCRdb lists only in-frame clones, some missing. The sample carries nearly 90,000 clones, roughly 87% recorded once. The sequenced sample consisted of peripheral blood. The receptors derive from a young man with COVID-19, enrolled during active disease. Each CDR3 is given with its conserved first and last residue.

v_call cdr3_aa
TRBV5-5 CASSYSRNEQFF
TRBV19 CASSLQDRDFEAFF
TRBV25-1 CASSPLGGTGYEQYF
TRBV27 CASSSYGEKETQYF
TRBV28 CASSLSTSGRAEETQYF
TRBV30 CAWSRGKVTETQYF
TRBV10-2 CASSVIRELLQETQYF
TRBV6-2/TRBV6-3 CASSYDKPEKLLF
TRBV7-8 CASSLEVRQWNTEAFF
TRBV5-6 CASSLAGVMNTEAFF
TRBV7-8 CASSLVSANTGELFF
TRBV2 CASNRRDFHNEQFF
TRBV5-1 CASSLGGRAGELFF